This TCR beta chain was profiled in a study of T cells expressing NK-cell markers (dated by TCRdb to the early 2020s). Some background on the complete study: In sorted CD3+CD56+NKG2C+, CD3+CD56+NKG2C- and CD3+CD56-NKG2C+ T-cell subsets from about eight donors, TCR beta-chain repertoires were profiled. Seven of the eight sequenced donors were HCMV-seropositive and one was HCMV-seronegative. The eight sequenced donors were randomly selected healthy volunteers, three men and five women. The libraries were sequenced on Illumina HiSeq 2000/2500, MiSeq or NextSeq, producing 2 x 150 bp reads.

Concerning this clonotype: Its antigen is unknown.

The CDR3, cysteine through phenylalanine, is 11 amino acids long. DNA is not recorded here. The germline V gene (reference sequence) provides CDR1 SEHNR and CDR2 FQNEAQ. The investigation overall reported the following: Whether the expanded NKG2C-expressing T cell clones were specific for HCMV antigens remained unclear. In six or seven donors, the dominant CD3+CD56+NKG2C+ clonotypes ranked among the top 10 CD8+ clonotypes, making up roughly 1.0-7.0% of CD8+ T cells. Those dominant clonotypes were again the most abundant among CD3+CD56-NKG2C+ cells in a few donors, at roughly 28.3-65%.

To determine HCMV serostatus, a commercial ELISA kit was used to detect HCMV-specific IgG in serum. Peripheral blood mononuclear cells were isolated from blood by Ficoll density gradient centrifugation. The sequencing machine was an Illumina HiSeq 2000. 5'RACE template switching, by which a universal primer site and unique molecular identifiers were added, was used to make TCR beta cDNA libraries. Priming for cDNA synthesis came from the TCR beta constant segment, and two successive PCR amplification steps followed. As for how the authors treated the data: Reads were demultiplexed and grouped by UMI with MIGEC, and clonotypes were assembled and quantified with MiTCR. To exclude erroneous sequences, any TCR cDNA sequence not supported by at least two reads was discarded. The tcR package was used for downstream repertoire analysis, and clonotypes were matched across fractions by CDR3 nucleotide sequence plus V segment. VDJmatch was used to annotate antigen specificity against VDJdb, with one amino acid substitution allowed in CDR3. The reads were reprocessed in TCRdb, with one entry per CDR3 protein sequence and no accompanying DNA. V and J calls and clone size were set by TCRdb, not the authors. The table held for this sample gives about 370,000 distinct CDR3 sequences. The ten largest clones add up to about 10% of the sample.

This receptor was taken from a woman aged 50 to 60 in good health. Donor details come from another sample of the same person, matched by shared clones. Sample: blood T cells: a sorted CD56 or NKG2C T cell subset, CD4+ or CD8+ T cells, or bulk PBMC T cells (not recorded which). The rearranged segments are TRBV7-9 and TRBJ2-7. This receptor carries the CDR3 CASSLDLEQYF.